Listed below are T cell receptor beta chains from one sample, sequenced in a study of blood T cell repertoires in COVID-19. The repertoire was sequenced with immunoSEQ multiplex PCR; TCRdb's copy has only in-frame clones and lacks some. The sample has approximately 280,000 clones, 70% to 85% seen once. Sequencing was done on a sample of peripheral blood. The source of these receptors is a human donor with COVID-19, enrolled during active disease. The donor label of this sample is uncertain. Both conserved end residues are part of each CDR3.

J: TRBJ1-3
V: TRBV29-1
length: 16
CDR3: CSVEESRQSSGNTIYF

J: TRBJ1-5
V: TRBV28
length: 15
CDR3: CASRPTGGSGQPQHF

J: TRBJ2-7
V: TRBV27
length: 14
CDR3: CASRRDRGTYEQYF

J: TRBJ1-3
V: TRBV5-1
length: 14
CDR3: CASSPAGSGNTIYF

J: TRBJ1-6
V: TRBV6-5
length: 14
CDR3: CASSLGQGASPLHF

J: TRBJ2-1
V: TRBV29-1
length: 12
CDR3: CSAATSGNEQFF

J: TRBJ2-3
V: TRBV7-2
length: 15
CDR3: CASSLFSGGTDTQYF

J: TRBJ1-2
V: TRBV4-3
length: 16
CDR3: CASSQRRGAVKNGYTF

J: TRBJ2-2
V: TRBV24-1
length: 13
CDR3: CATSDLRTGELFF

J: TRBJ1-2
V: TRBV28
length: 15
CDR3: CASRLQGADNYGYTF

J: TRBJ2-5
V: TRBV5-6
length: 15
CDR3: CASSRRTSGGETQYF

J: TRBJ1-6
V: TRBV6-5
length: 15
CDR3: CASDRVGQGNSPLHF

J: TRBJ2-7
V: TRBV7-2
length: 17
CDR3: CASSLVGAGSPSYEQYF

J: TRBJ2-1
V: TRBV27
length: 14
CDR3: CASSLKQAGGQQFF

J: TRBJ2-1
V: TRBV19
length: 16
CDR3: CASSLLGLAGGIEQFF

J: TRBJ2-5
V: TRBV25-1
length: 15
CDR3: CASSESGGRVETQYF

J: TRBJ2-3
V: TRBV25-1
length: 15
CDR3: CASSEGTLLSGTQYF

J: TRBJ1-6
V: TRBV6-6
length: 15
CDR3: CASSDARTGDSPLHF

J: TRBJ1-1
V: TRBV5-1
length: 16
CDR3: CASSLWMEGANTEAFF

J: TRBJ2-7
V: TRBV19
length: 16
CDR3: CASSITRASRSYEQYF

J: TRBJ2-1
V: TRBV19
length: 19
CDR3: CASSTPRSLQEHSYNEQFF

J: TRBJ1-5
V: TRBV4-1
length: 16
CDR3: CASSQDFSTGDQPQHF

J: TRBJ2-3
V: TRBV5-1
length: 15
CDR3: CASSTTSGSTDTQYF

J: TRBJ1-2
V: TRBV28
length: 15
CDR3: CASSNSDRAYYGYTF

J: TRBJ1-5
V: TRBV28
length: 12
CDR3: CASTPNNQPQHF

J: TRBJ1-1
V: TRBV15
length: 16
CDR3: CATSRDKGQGSAEAFF